This T cell receptor beta chain was retrieved from a study of blood T cell repertoires in COVID-19. Study background: Whether acute or convalescent, the COVID-19 samples came from the United States, Italy and Spain. From T cells, B-cell-depleted T cells, or PBMCs came the material, which was cDNA or gDNA.

CDR3 length: 14 amino acids. Looked up from germline, CDR1 is LNHDA and CDR2 is SQIVND (reference sequence). V lost 7 bases, J lost 2 bases, and 15 bases lay in between. TCRdb's table, derived via immunoSEQ multiplex PCR, lists solely in-frame clones and lacks some. The data contain about 70,000 clones, about 80% of them seen just once; the ten biggest clones take up 18%. The genes are TRBV19 and TRBJ2-7; D may be TRBD2 (6 bases). The sequenced material came from peripheral blood. This clonotype was sampled from a man between 65 and 85 years old who had recovered from COVID-19. CDR3 bases: TGTGCCAGTATGTTGAGATCGGGAGCCTACGAGCAGTACTTC. It is translated as CASMLRSGAYEQYF.